This T cell receptor (beta chain) is drawn from a study of blood T cell repertoires in COVID-19. This CDR3 contains 11 residues. V was clipped by 8 bases and J by 6 bases, with 8 bases between them. The germline V gene encodes CDR1 MNHEY and CDR2 SVGAGI. The method was immunoSEQ multiplex PCR; TCRdb's version includes in-frame clones alone and lacks a portion of them. The sample has some 300,000 clones, 70% to 90% seen once; the top ten hold 2% to 2.5%. The TCR originated in a woman aged 55-70 years in a cohort exposed to, infected with or recovered from COVID-19 (not recorded which). The genes are TRBV6-5 and TRBJ1-5; no reliable D call. Sequencing was carried out using PBMCs or T cells enriched from blood (not recorded which). DNA for the CDR3: TGTGCCAGCGGGCTAAGTCAGCCCCAGCATTTT. Its translation: CASGLSQPQHF.